Following are 9 T cell receptor beta chains from one sample sequenced in a study of blood T cell repertoires in COVID-19. TCRdb's copy holds only in-frame clones and misses some; the assay was immunoSEQ multiplex PCR. Counted here are 150,000 to 160,000 clones, 85% to 90% occurring once; the ten biggest clones make up around 16%. Sequencing was performed on peripheral blood. The source of these receptors is a woman in her 40s with acute or convalescent COVID-19.

This clone was seen a single time. The CDR3 loop is CASSLELLAGSGANVLTF. The CDR3 coding sequence is TGCGCCAGCAGCTTGGAGTTACTAGCGGGGTCAGGGGCCAACGTCCTGACTTTC. The genes are TRBV5-1 and TRBJ2-6; TRBD2 aligns across 10 bases. This CDR3 is built from 18 residues. Germline V lookup: CDR1 SGHRS, CDR2 YFSETQ. The V and J ends lost 0 bases and 4 bases, in that order; junction bases with no gene match: 7.

J is TRBJ2-1 and V is TRBV29-1; 8 nucleotides align to TRBD1. The CDR3 spans 15 residues. CDR1 is SQVTM and CDR2 is ANQGSEA in the germline V gene. The junction had 14 bases not matched to a gene; V was cut back by 5 bases and J by 8 bases. The CDR3 DNA is TGCAGCGTTTTAGGGGCAGACAGGGGAACCTATGAGCAGTTCTTC. This encodes CSVLGADRGTYEQFF.

The chain couples TRBV27 to TRBJ1-2; 11 bases align to TRBD1. Germline V gene data show CDR1 as MNHEY and CDR2 as SMNVEV (reference sequence). J gave up 4 bases and V 0 bases, and 1 base lay outside the gene matches. The length of the CDR3 is 15 residues. CDR3 residues: CASSLSGTGGYGYTF. The CDR3 bases are TGTGCCAGCAGTTTATCCGGGACAGGGGGCTATGGCTACACCTTC.

The sample holds one count of this clone. This rearrangement joins TRBV3-1 (or the pseudogene TRBV3-2) to TRBJ2-5; D unclear. The V end was cut by 2 bases, the J end by 2 bases, with 3 bases between. This CDR3 region has 12 residues. Germline V gives CDR1 LGHDT, CDR2 YNNKEL (reference sequence). This chain's CDR3 is CASSQLQETQYF. As DNA, the CDR3 is TGTGCCAGCAGCCAATTACAAGAGACCCAGTACTTC.

The chain recombines TRBV5-1 with TRBJ1-3, with 7 bases fitting TRBD1. CDR3 length equals 14 residues. The V gene end was trimmed by 4 bases and the J gene end by 0 bases; junction bases not matched to a gene: 1. CDR1 SGHRS and CDR2 YFSETQ come from the germline V gene. The CDR3 nucleotides are TGCGCCAGCAGCAGGGACAGCTCTGGAAACACCATATATTTT. This gives the protein CASSRDSSGNTIYF.

The chain uses TRBV13 and TRBJ2-7; perhaps TRBD2 as D (6 bases). CDR1 and CDR2 (germline): PRHDT, FYEKMQ (reference sequence). The CDR3 is made up of 14 amino acids. The V gene lost 3 bases and the J gene lost 3 bases, with 12 bases spanning the gap. The CDR3 sequence is CASSLGAGGYEQYF. The CDR3 DNA reads as TGTGCCAGCAGCTTGGGAGCCGGGGGCTACGAGCAGTACTTC. The full variable domain, its missing parts supplied by reference TRBV13 and TRBJ2-7, is AAGVIQSPRHLIKEKRETATLKCYPIPRHDTVYWYQQGPGQDPQFLISFYEKMQSDKGSIPDRFSAQQFSDYHSELNMSSLELGDSALYFCASSLGAGGYEQYFGPGTRLTVT.

The rearrangement links TRBV6-5 to TRBJ2-3, with 9 bases fitting TRBD2. This CDR3 contains 15 residues. J gave up 2 bases and V 6 bases, and 6 bases lay outside the gene matches. Germline CDR1 reads MNHEY; CDR2 reads SVGAGI. In DNA form, the CDR3 reads TGTGCCAGCAGGGTAGCGGGGGAGTTCACAGATACGCAGTATTTT. Translating gives CASRVAGEFTDTQYF.

The chain employs TRBV5-8 and TRBJ2-3, with D possibly being TRBD2 (6 bases). The CDR3 is 14 residues long. Trimming left V 2 bases short and J 7 bases short, with 14 bases between. CDR1 and CDR2 from the germline V gene are SGHTS and YDEGEE. CDR3 in DNA: TGTGCCAGCAGCTTACCCTTTGGACTAAATACGCAGTATTTT. It translates to CASSLPFGLNTQYF. Looking up the rest from reference TRBV5-8 and TRBJ2-3 gives the full variable domain: EAGVTQSPTHLIKTRGQQATLRCSPISGHTSVYWYQQALGLGLQFLLWYDEGEERNRGNFPPRFSGRQFPNYSSELNVNALELEDSALYLCASSLPFGLNTQYFGPGTRLTVL.

This clone has a single count. The V gene is TRBV9, the J gene TRBJ2-1; 7 nucleotides line up with TRBD2. J gave up 7 bases and V 5 bases, and 9 bases lay outside the gene matches. Per the germline V gene, CDR1 is SGDLS and CDR2 is YYNGEE. The length of the CDR3 is 14 residues. Here the CDR3 DNA reads TGTGCCAGCAGTGTGGGCGGGAGTTTAAATGAGCAGTTCTTC. Translation gives CASSVGGSLNEQFF.